The rows below give T cell receptor beta chains drawn from one sample of a study of control samples from healthy donors and cancer patients. TCRdb's table, derived via immunoSEQ multiplex PCR, lists solely in-frame clones and lacks some. The sample includes 75,000 to 100,000 clones, 70% to 90% seen only once; the top ten take 13% to 15%. The material sequenced was blood. Receptor source: a young man in good health. Both conserved end residues are part of each CDR3. Fields, in order: V gene, CDR3 protein.

TRBV29-1 CSVRGGLNQPQHF
TRBV4-1 CASSHRGTSSYEQYF
TRBV5-5 CASSSNRGDYGYTF
TRBV7-3 CASSLDLTMDTQYF
TRBV7-9 CASSLTGYEQYF
TRBV24-1 CATSDFSPGQDTQYF
TRBV5-6 CASSVDRREAFF
TRBV30 CAWRAGWNEKLFF
TRBV27 CASTRGASGYEQYF
TRBV30 CASIGQNSYNEQFF
TRBV7-2 CASRESSYEQYF
TRBV5-6 CASSWGILRDFYNEQFF
TRBV18 CASSRVGEISGNTIYF
TRBV7-2 CASSLGPSYGNTIYF
TRBV11-2 CASSVEGGLFTDTQYF
TRBV6-6 CASRFGGASGSYEQYF
TRBV19 CASTNPPAPLHF
TRBV25-1 CASSDTGAYEQYF
TRBV7-3 CASSLGLAGHNEQFF
TRBV24-1 CATSGPGQVYEQYF
TRBV5-1 CASSSGTDSWTQYF
TRBV28 CASRGGLAGSNEQFF
TRBV19 CASSMRRNLGEYEQYF
TRBV12-3/TRBV12-4 CASSREGYGYTF
TRBV12-3/TRBV12-4 CASSPGGGEKLFF
TRBV29-1 CSVQRTAEAFF
TRBV6-5 CACPDVAGGFTEAFF
TRBV11-3 CASSLEVNTEAFF
TRBV5-1 CASSIGQANEQYF
TRBV6-5 CASTPNSGNTIYF
TRBV7-9 CASSLGQANYGYTF
TRBV6-6 CASTDGAVYEQYF